A single sample is the source of the 30 T cell receptor beta chains below, sequenced in a study of shared clonotypes between healthy human individuals. As defined, naive CD8 cells were CD45RO-negative and positively selected for CCR7, with terminally differentiated effector memory CD45RA+ cells excluded. Assay: immunoSEQ multiplex PCR; the TCRdb copy retains only in-frame clones and omits some. The data show 650,000 to 800,000 clones, approximately 90% seen once. Material: naive CD8+ T cells sorted from blood. The receptors come from a young man in good health.

J is TRBJ2-5 and V is TRBV10-3; TRBD2 agrees at 7 bases. The CDR3 runs 16 residues. Germline loops: CDR1 ENHRY, CDR2 SYGVKD. With 0 bases clipped from V and 2 bases from J, the junction kept 6 bases outside the gene matches. The CDR3 coding sequence is TGTGCCATCAGTGAGTCGGGGCTAGCGGCTCAAGAGACCCAGTACTTC. Encoded protein: CAISESGLAAQETQYF.

The rearrangement links TRBV13 to TRBJ1-1, with no clear D. The CDR3 has 13 amino acids. In germline, CDR1 is PRHDT, CDR2 FYEKMQ (reference sequence). The germline V and J ends were trimmed by 5 bases and 2 bases, with 9 bases remaining between them. This CDR3 reads CASSPPYNTEAFF. The CDR3 bases are TGTGCCAGCAGCCCCCCGTATAACACTGAAGCTTTCTTT.

The J gene is TRBJ1-1, the V gene TRBV25-1; TRBD1 matches 7 bases. CDR3 length: 18 amino acids. Germline assignment: CDR1 MGHDK and CDR2 SYGVNS. V was pared by 2 bases and J by 3 bases, with 15 bases of the junction left unmatched. Here the CDR3 reads CASSEGTEDGLRYTEAFF. In DNA form, the CDR3 reads TGTGCCAGCAGTGAAGGGACAGAGGATGGGCTTAGGTACACTGAAGCTTTCTTT.

V gene TRBV27 combines with J gene TRBJ2-7; TRBD1 agrees at 7 bases. The CDR3 spans 15 residues. The germline V gene encodes CDR1 MNHEY and CDR2 SMNVEV (reference sequence). Losses at the gene ends were 6 bases for V and 3 bases for J; bases not matched to a gene: 11. This CDR3 reads CASSSQTGKNYEQYF. The CDR3, as DNA: TGTGCCAGCAGCTCCCAGACAGGGAAAAACTACGAGCAGTACTTC.

The rearrangement joins TRBV6-4 to TRBJ2-1; tentatively, D is TRBD1 (5 bases). CDR1 is MRHNA and CDR2 is SNTAGT in the germline V gene. V was clipped by 6 bases and J by 0 bases, with 12 bases between them. This CDR3 spans 15 amino acids. CDR3 bases: TGTGCCAGCAGGGAAGACAGCTACTCCTACAATGAGCAGTTCTTC. It codes for CASREDSYSYNEQFF.

This chain connects TRBV27 to TRBJ2-1, with 7 bases lining up with TRBD2. Trimming cost V 4 bases and J 0 bases; bases outside gene matches: 6. Looked up from germline, CDR1 is MNHEY and CDR2 is SMNVEV (reference sequence). This CDR3 region has 16 residues. The DNA for the CDR3 is TGTGCCAGCAGTTGGGAAAGCGGGAACTCCTACAATGAGCAGTTCTTC. Translation gives CASSWESGNSYNEQFF.

The chain couples TRBV5-6 to TRBJ2-2; the D is unclear. There are 17 residues in the CDR3. Germline CDR1 reads SGHDT; CDR2 reads YYEEEE. With 5 bases removed from V and 1 base from J, the gap between germline ends came to 18 bases. The CDR3 DNA is TGTGCCAGCAGTTTTCGACCCGGGTTTGGGAACACCGGGGAGCTGTTTTTT. Amino acid sequence: CASSFRPGFGNTGELFF. Variable domain in full (rest from reference TRBV5-6 and TRBJ2-2): DAGVTQSPTHLIKTRGQQVTLRCSPKSGHDTVSWYQQALGQGPQFIFQYYEEEERQRGNFPDRFSGHQFPNYSSELNVNALLLGDSALYLCASSFRPGFGNTGELFFGEGSRLTVL.

This clone appeared a single time. This rearrangement joins TRBV7-9 to TRBJ1-1; tentative D call: TRBD1 (5 bases). V was shortened by 5 bases and J by 7 bases, with 11 bases between the two germline ends. The CDR3 contains 12 residues. Germline CDR1 reads SEHNR; CDR2 reads FQNEAQ (reference sequence). CDR3 residues: CASSPQGVEAFF. The CDR3, as DNA: TGTGCCAGCAGCCCCCAGGGAGTTGAAGCTTTCTTT.

This chain uses TRBV14 with TRBJ2-1; no clear D. Trimming took 3 bases from V and 3 from J, leaving 18 bases between them. Germline loops: CDR1 SGHDN, CDR2 FVKESK. The CDR3 extends over 17 amino acids. The CDR3 region has the DNA TGTGCCAGCAGCCAGGCACTAAGAACGAGAGACTACAATGAGCAGTTCTTC. It specifies CASSQALRTRDYNEQFF.

The rearrangement links TRBV29-1 to TRBJ2-3; possible D gene TRBD1, 5 bases. V lost 4 bases to trimming and J lost 2 bases, with 16 bases between them. From germline, CDR1 is SQVTM and CDR2 ANQGSEA. The CDR3 has 15 amino acids. For the CDR3, the DNA is TGCAGCGTTGGAATGGACGACGGACACACAGATACGCAGTATTTT. The encoded protein is CSVGMDDGHTDTQYF.

The chain has TRBV25-1 and TRBJ2-4; the D is unclear. The germline V gene has CDR1 MGHDK and CDR2 SYGVNS. The V end lost 2 bases, the J end lost 0 bases, and 8 bases lay between the germline ends. This CDR3 spans 15 amino acids. The CDR3 region is CASSEPGRAKNIQYF. CDR3 sequence (DNA): TGTGCCAGCAGTGAACCCGGCCGAGCCAAAAACATTCAGTACTTC. The full variable domain, rest sourced from reference TRBV25-1 and TRBJ2-4, is EADIYQTPRYLVIGTGKKITLECSQTMGHDKMYWYQQDPGMELHLIHYSYGVNSTEKGDLSSESTVSRIRTEHFPLTLESARPSHTSQYLCASSEPGRAKNIQYFGAGTRLSVL.

The sample holds a few counts of this clone. This sequence joins TRBV7-8 and TRBJ2-2; 8 nucleotides line up with TRBD2. With V trimmed by 1 base and J by 4 bases, 11 bases remained unmatched. Germline CDR1 reads SGHVS; CDR2 reads FQNEAQ. The CDR3 extends over 18 amino acids. The CDR3 DNA follows: TGTGCCAGCAGCTTAGATCCAGCGGGAGAATTGGGCACCGGGGAGCTGTTTTTT. As protein: CASSLDPAGELGTGELFF.

This chain links TRBV10-3 with TRBJ2-1, with D possibly matching TRBD2 (5 bases). Germline CDR1 and CDR2: ENHRY and SYGVKD. The V and J ends lost 5 bases and 15 bases respectively, with 17 bases between them. The CDR3 loop spans 12 amino acids. The chain's CDR3 is CAISSETNFLFF. The CDR3 bases are TGTGCCATCAGTTCCGAGACTAATTTTCTGTTCTTC.

V and J are TRBV29-1 and TRBJ2-7; 13 bases match TRBD2. V shed 5 bases, J shed 4 bases, and the junction held 5 bases outside the gene matches. Looked up from germline, CDR1 is SQVTM and CDR2 is ANQGSEA. The CDR3 totals 14 residues. CDR3 coding DNA: TGCAGCGTTAAGGGACTAGCGGGAACTTACGAGCAGTACTTC. Translating gives CSVKGLAGTYEQYF.

The chain combines TRBV7-3 with TRBJ2-5, with TRBD2 matching over 8 bases. With 5 bases clipped from V and 0 bases from J, the junction kept 8 bases outside the gene matches. The CDR3 runs to 16 residues. Per the germline V gene, CDR1 is SGHTA and CDR2 is FQGTGA. The CDR3 region is CASSPRGGRYQETQYF. The CDR3 DNA sequence: TGTGCCAGCAGCCCGCGGGGCGGGAGGTACCAAGAGACCCAGTACTTC.

Notes on this clone: A junction boundary mismatches the germline segment, possibly from a read error. V usage is TRBV27 and J usage is TRBJ2-5, with 7 bases aligning to TRBD1. The V gene's germline CDR1 is MNHEY and CDR2 SMNVEV (reference sequence). The CDR3 sequence is 17 residues long. The CDR3 sequence: CASSLSSPDRTGGVVNF. The CDR3 nucleotides read TGTGCCAGCAGTTTATCGTCCCCCGACCGGACAGGCGGCGTGGTCAACTTC.

The V and J genes are TRBV5-1 and TRBJ1-1, with D possibly being TRBD1 (5 bases). Trimming removed 4 bases from V and 3 bases from J, with 13 bases in between. CDR3 length: 14 residues. Germline CDR1 SGHRS, CDR2 YFSETQ. CDR3 nucleotides: TGCGCCAGCAGCGGTACAGGATTCGACACTGAAGCTTTCTTT. Its translation is CASSGTGFDTEAFF.

This chain joins TRBV7-9 and TRBJ2-7; D call uncertain. CDR1 is SEHNR and CDR2 is FQNEAQ in the germline V gene (reference sequence). Trimming shortened V by 1 base and J by 6 bases, and 13 bases separated the two germline ends. This CDR3 contains 14 residues. In DNA, the CDR3 is TGTGCCAGCAGCTTAGACACTACCTCCGGCGAGCAGTACTTC. This encodes CASSLDTTSGEQYF.

The chain is built from TRBV28 and TRBJ2-7; 14 bases fit TRBD2. The CDR3 covers 19 residues. CDR1 and CDR2 (germline): MDHEN, SYDVKM. With 2 bases clipped from V and 3 bases from J, the junction kept 12 bases outside the gene matches. The CDR3 region is CASSLPRLAGGPRFYEQYF. CDR3 nucleotide sequence: TGTGCCAGCAGTTTACCCCGACTAGCGGGAGGGCCAAGGTTCTACGAGCAGTACTTC.

The chain joins TRBV7-2 to TRBJ1-1; D not resolved. Germline values: CDR1 SGHTA, CDR2 FQGNSA. The CDR3 extends over 14 amino acids. V lost 0 bases and J lost 0, with 5 bases in between. In DNA form, the CDR3 reads TGTGCCAGCAGCTTAGCGCATTTGAACACTGAAGCTTTCTTT. Its translation is CASSLAHLNTEAFF.

The chain recombines TRBV6-6 with TRBJ1-5; D not resolved. V lost 0 bases and J 0 bases, leaving 6 bases between the germline ends. CDR1 and CDR2 (germline): MNHNY, SVGAGI (reference sequence). The CDR3 extends over 15 amino acids. This chain's CDR3 is CASSYSMLSNQPQHF. The CDR3 region has the DNA TGTGCCAGCAGTTACTCGATGCTTAGCAATCAGCCCCAGCATTTT.

The chain combines TRBV11-3 with TRBJ2-6, with 7 nucleotides matching TRBD1. This CDR3 spans 17 amino acids. Per the germline V gene, CDR1 is SGHNT and CDR2 is YENEEA. V dropped 2 bases and J dropped 1; count of bases not matched to a gene: 5. The CDR3 coding sequence is TGTGCCAGCAGCTTAAAGGGGGCAAGTTCTGGGGCCAACGTCCTGACTTTC. This codes for CASSLKGASSGANVLTF.

The CDR3 reads CASSHEQLGSYEQYF. DNA of the CDR3: TGCGCCAGCAGCCACGAGCAGTTAGGATCCTACGAGCAGTACTTC. The chain uses TRBV4-1 and TRBJ2-7; no clear D gene. V was trimmed by 3 bases and J by 1 base, leaving 13 bases between them. The CDR3 length is 15 residues. Germline V CDR1 and CDR2: MGHRA, YSYEKL.

This rearrangement joins TRBV9 to TRBJ1-5; unclear D gene. Trimming stripped 4 bases from V and 4 bases from J, with 15 bases between. Germline V gene sequence: CDR1 SGDLS, CDR2 YYNGEE. The CDR3 has 15 amino acids. This chain's CDR3 is CASSLSGVRNQPQHF. In DNA, the CDR3 is TGTGCCAGCAGCCTCAGCGGGGTGAGGAATCAGCCCCAGCATTTT.

The V call is TRBV9, the J call TRBJ2-1; D may be TRBD1 or TRBD2 (5 bases each). The V end lost 3 bases, the J end lost 15 bases, and 16 bases lay between the germline ends. Germline CDR1 is SGDLS and CDR2 is YYNGEE. The CDR3 has 12 residues. The CDR3 spells CASSGPGPPLFF. The CDR3 DNA reads as TGTGCCAGCAGCGGACCGGGACCCCCTTTGTTCTTC.

The gene calls are TRBV7-9 and TRBJ2-1; D gene unclear. The CDR3 extends over 15 amino acids. Germline CDR1 and CDR2: SEHNR and FQNEAQ (reference sequence). V was pared by 2 bases and J by 6 bases, with 14 bases between. CDR3 DNA sequence: TGTGCCAGCAGCTTACCCGGAGACAAGGGCAATGAGCAGTTCTTC. Translated, it gives CASSLPGDKGNEQFF.

The chain carries TRBV15 and TRBJ1-5; D unclear. CDR1 is LNHNV and CDR2 is YYDKDF in the germline V gene (reference sequence). The CDR3 sequence is 14 residues long. The V end lost 5 bases, the J end lost 3 bases, and 11 bases lay between the germline ends. The CDR3, as DNA: TGTGCCACCAGCGCCAAAACGGTCAATCAGCCCCAGCATTTT. It specifies CATSAKTVNQPQHF.

This clone was recorded a few times. V is TRBV5-1 and J is TRBJ2-7; possibly TRBD2 for D (6 bases). This CDR3 contains 15 residues. Germline loops: CDR1 SGHRS, CDR2 YFSETQ. The ends were cut back, 1 base at V and 3 bases at J, with 14 bases in the middle. The CDR3 DNA reads as TGCGCCAGCAGCTTGTTGGGGGGAGACAACTACGAGCAGTACTTC. It yields the protein CASSLLGGDNYEQYF.

This rearrangement joins TRBV30 to TRBJ1-1, with no clear D. The CDR3 length is 15 residues. Germline CDR1 and CDR2: GTSNPN and SVGIG (reference sequence). Trimming removed 1 base from V and 1 base from J, with 13 bases in between. CDR3 residues: CAWSEKHLQNTEAFF. The CDR3 bases are TGTGCCTGGAGTGAGAAACACCTTCAGAACACTGAAGCTTTCTTT.

This chain joins TRBV6-6 and TRBJ1-2; D gene uncertain. V lost 0 bases and J lost 3, with 11 bases in between. The length of the CDR3 is 15 residues. Germline CDR1 reads MNHNY; CDR2 reads SVGAGI (reference sequence). CDR3 in DNA: TGTGCCAGCAGTTACTCGTCAGGAGGAGACTATGGCTACACCTTC. Protein product: CASSYSSGGDYGYTF.